These T cell receptor beta chains were read from a single sample in a study of beta chain features in type 1 diabetes. Profiled with immunoSEQ multiplex PCR; TCRdb holds only in-frame clones, not every one. The sample records 350,000 to 450,000 clones, around 13% being singletons. Sequencing input: naive CD4+ T cells from blood. The receptors were gathered from a woman aged 18 to 35 with type 1 diabetes. The CDR3 runs from the conserved cysteine through the conserved F or W. Fields, in order: J gene, V gene, clone size, CDR3 protein. Rows may omit the clone size; those that give it use once, few, many or a size class.

j_call: TRBJ2-3
v_call: TRBV4-3
clone_size: few
cdr3_aa: CASSLLLAGVGADTQYF

j_call: TRBJ2-1
v_call: TRBV29-1
clone_size: few
cdr3_aa: CSVRRLAGDNEQFF

j_call: TRBJ2-7
v_call: TRBV28
clone_size: NA
cdr3_aa: CASTLGLPHEQYF

j_call: TRBJ2-1
v_call: TRBV5-4
clone_size: few
cdr3_aa: CASLRDNTYNEQFF

j_call: TRBJ1-2
v_call: TRBV5-6
clone_size: NA
cdr3_aa: CASSLVGSNYGYTF

j_call: TRBJ2-7
v_call: TRBV30
clone_size: NA
cdr3_aa: CAWRTSGNYEQYF

j_call: TRBJ2-1
v_call: TRBV7-9
clone_size: NA
cdr3_aa: CASTTGRGEQFF

j_call: TRBJ2-3
v_call: TRBV7-3
clone_size: NA
cdr3_aa: CASSSQGGDTQYF

j_call: TRBJ2-5
v_call: TRBV6-5
clone_size: few
cdr3_aa: CASSYSNPGGTQYF

j_call: TRBJ2-4
v_call: TRBV11-1
clone_size: few
cdr3_aa: CASSRPRQGANKNIQYF

j_call: TRBJ1-4
v_call: TRBV7-2
clone_size: NA
cdr3_aa: CASTRSRGEKLFF

j_call: TRBJ2-1
v_call: TRBV7-9
clone_size: few
cdr3_aa: CASSIGTETYNEQFF

j_call: TRBJ2-7
v_call: TRBV5-1
clone_size: few
cdr3_aa: CASSAQGQGSYEQYF

j_call: TRBJ1-2
v_call: TRBV29-1
clone_size: NA
cdr3_aa: CSASPGTHYGYTF

j_call: TRBJ2-7
v_call: TRBV19
clone_size: NA
cdr3_aa: CASRRPGGASYEQYF

j_call: TRBJ1-1
v_call: TRBV2
clone_size: NA
cdr3_aa: CASSQTQGNTEAFF

j_call: TRBJ1-2
v_call: TRBV19
clone_size: few
cdr3_aa: CASNIGQNRYGYTF

j_call: TRBJ1-1
v_call: TRBV5-4
clone_size: few
cdr3_aa: CASSAWGVNTEAFF

j_call: TRBJ1-1
v_call: TRBV7-2
clone_size: few
cdr3_aa: CASRTEMNTEAFF

j_call: TRBJ2-5
v_call: TRBV25-1
clone_size: few
cdr3_aa: CASSVQSYQETQYF

j_call: TRBJ1-4
v_call: TRBV29-1
clone_size: NA
cdr3_aa: CSVEAGAKGEKLFF

j_call: TRBJ1-1
v_call: TRBV18
clone_size: few
cdr3_aa: CASSSARGTEAFF

j_call: TRBJ2-7
v_call: TRBV4-3
clone_size: NA
cdr3_aa: CASSQDNRLSEQYF